The T cell receptor beta chain under discussion was sequenced for a study of T cells in Graves' hyperthyroidism and ophthalmopathy. Regions amplified from RNA transcripts were the TCR beta CDR3 regions. HTBI primers were the set used in a first-round RT-PCR of the TCR CDR3. TCRdb ran MiXCR on the multiplex PCR reads and lists one entry per CDR3 protein. The sample has 300,000 to 400,000 distinct CDR3 sequences; 15% to 20% are singletons. This clonotype was seen at least ten times. This TCR was recovered from a woman between 50 and 59 years old with Graves' hyperthyroidism. Sequencing was carried out using blood.

The CDR3 spells CASSPTDTQYF. The CDR3 bases are TGTGCCAGCAGCCCGACGGATACGCAGTATTTT. The gene calls are TRBV18 and TRBJ2-3; D unclear. Germline CDR1 and CDR2: KGHSH and LQKENI. V lost 8 bases and J lost 6, with 9 bases in between. The CDR3 has 11 residues.